This T cell receptor beta chain derives from a study of blood T cell repertoires in COVID-19. Across the study: Sites in the United States, Italy and Spain provided acute and convalescent COVID-19 samples.

V was pared by 4 bases and J by 7 bases, with 10 bases of the junction left unmatched. CDR3 length: 15 amino acids. Germline lookup yields CDR1 SGDLS and CDR2 YYNGEE. In the original processing: Amplification from reference gene primers served as the basis for estimated nucleated cell counts. Measured with immunoSEQ multiplex PCR; TCRdb has only the in-frame clones, and not every one. V, J and clone size derive from that table, while D and trimming were established from the DNA sequence. The sample yields 75,000 or so clones, 88% seen once. The V and J genes are TRBV9 and TRBJ2-7, with TRBD2 identical over 11 bases. The sequencing sample was made of peripheral blood. This clonotype originated in a man between 65 and 85 years old with acute or convalescent COVID-19. The CDR3 DNA reads as TGTGCCAGCAGCATAGGACTAGCGGGTGCTGGTGAGCAGTACTTC. Amino acids: CASSIGLAGAGEQYF.